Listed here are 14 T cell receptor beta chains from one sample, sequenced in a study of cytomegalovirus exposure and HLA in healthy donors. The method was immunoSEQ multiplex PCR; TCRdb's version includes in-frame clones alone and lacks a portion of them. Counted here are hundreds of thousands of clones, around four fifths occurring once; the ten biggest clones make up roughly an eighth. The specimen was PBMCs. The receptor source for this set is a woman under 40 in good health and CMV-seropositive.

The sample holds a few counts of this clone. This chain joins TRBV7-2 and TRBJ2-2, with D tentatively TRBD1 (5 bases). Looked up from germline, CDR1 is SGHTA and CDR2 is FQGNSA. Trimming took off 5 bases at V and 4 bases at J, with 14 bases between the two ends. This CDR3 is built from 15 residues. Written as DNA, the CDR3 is TGTGCCAGCAGCCCACAGACAGCCCTCACCGGGGAGCTGTTTTTT. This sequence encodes CASSPQTALTGELFF.

In nucleotides, the CDR3 is TGCAGCGGGCGACAGGCGGAAGAGACCCAGTACTTC. Encoded protein: CSGRQAEETQYF. The genes are TRBV29-1 and TRBJ2-5; tentatively, D is TRBD1 (6 bases). The V and J ends lost 7 bases and 3 bases respectively, with 12 bases between them. The CDR3 consists of 12 residues. CDR1 SQVTM and CDR2 ANQGSEA come from the germline V gene.

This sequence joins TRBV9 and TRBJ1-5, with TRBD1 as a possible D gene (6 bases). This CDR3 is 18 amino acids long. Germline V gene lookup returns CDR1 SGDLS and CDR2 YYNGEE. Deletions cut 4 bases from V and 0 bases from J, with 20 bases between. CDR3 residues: CASSHHLRDTYSNQPQHF. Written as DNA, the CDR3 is TGTGCCAGCAGCCACCACCTGAGGGACACCTATAGCAATCAGCCCCAGCATTTT.

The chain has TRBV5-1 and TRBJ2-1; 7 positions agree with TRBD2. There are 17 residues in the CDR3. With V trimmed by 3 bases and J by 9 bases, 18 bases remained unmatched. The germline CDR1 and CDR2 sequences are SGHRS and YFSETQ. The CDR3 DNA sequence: TGCGCCAGCAGCTCCACGCGACTAGCCCCACCGGAGGCTGAGCAGTTCTTC. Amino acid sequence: CASSSTRLAPPEAEQFF.

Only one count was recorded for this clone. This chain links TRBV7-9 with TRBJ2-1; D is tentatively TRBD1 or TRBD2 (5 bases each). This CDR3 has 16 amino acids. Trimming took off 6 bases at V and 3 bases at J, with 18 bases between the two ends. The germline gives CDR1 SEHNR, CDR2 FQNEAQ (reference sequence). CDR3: CASSPRVGGFYNEQFF. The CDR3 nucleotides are TGTGCCAGCAGTCCCAGGGTAGGAGGTTTCTACAATGAGCAGTTCTTC. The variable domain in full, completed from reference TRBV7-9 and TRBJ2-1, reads DTGVSQNPRHKITKRGQNVTFRCDPISEHNRLYWYRQTLGQGPEFLTYFQNEAQLEKSRLLSDRFSAERPKGSFSTLEIQRTEQGDSAMYLCASSPRVGGFYNEQFFGPGTRLTVL.

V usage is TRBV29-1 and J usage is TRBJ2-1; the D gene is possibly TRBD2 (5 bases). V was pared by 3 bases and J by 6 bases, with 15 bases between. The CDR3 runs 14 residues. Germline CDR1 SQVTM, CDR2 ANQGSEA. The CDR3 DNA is TGCAGCGTTGATCGAGCGAACGGGGTCAATGAGCAGTTCTTC. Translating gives CSVDRANGVNEQFF.

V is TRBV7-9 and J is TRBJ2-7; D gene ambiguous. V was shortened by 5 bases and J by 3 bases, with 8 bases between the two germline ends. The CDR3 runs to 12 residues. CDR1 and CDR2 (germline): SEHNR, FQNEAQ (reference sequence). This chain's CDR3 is CASSPSDYEQYF. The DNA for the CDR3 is TGTGCCAGCAGCCCCTCGGACTACGAGCAGTACTTC.

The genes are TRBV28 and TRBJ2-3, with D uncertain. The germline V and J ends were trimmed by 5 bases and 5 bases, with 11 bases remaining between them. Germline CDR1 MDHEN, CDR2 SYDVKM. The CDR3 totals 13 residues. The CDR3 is CASSPLPQDTQYF. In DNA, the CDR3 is TGTGCCAGCAGTCCCCTTCCGCAAGATACGCAGTATTTT.

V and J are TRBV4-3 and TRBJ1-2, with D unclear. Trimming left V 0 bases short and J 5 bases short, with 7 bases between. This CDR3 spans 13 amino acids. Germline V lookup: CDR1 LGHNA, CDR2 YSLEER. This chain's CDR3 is CASSQDQEYGYTF. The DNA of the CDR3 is TGCGCCAGCAGCCAAGATCAGGAATATGGCTACACCTTC.

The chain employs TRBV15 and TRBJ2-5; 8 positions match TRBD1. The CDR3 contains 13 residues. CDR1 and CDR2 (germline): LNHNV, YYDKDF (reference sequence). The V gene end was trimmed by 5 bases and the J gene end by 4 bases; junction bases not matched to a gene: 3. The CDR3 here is CATSGTGRETQYF. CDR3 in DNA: TGTGCCACCAGCGGGACAGGACGAGAGACCCAGTACTTC.

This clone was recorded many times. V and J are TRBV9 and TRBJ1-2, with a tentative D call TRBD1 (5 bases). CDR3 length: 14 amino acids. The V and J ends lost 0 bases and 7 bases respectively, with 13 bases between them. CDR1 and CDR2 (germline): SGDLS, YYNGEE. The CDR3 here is CASSVVPGIGGYTF. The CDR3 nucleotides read TGTGCCAGCAGCGTAGTACCAGGGATCGGTGGCTACACCTTC.

Written as DNA, the CDR3 is TGCAGCGTTGATAGCGGCCGGGGGGAGCAGTTCTTC. It specifies CSVDSGRGEQFF. V is TRBV29-1 and J is TRBJ2-1; a possible D gene is TRBD2 (6 bases). The CDR3 contains 12 residues. CDR1 and CDR2 (germline): SQVTM, ANQGSEA. Trimming cost V 3 bases and J 10 bases, with 13 bases left between them.

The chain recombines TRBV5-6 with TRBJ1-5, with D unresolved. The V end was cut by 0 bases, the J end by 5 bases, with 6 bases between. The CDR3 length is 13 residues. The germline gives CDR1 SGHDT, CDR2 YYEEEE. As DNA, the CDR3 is TGTGCCAGCAGCTTGGGAAACTATCAGCCCCAGCATTTT. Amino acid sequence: CASSLGNYQPQHF.

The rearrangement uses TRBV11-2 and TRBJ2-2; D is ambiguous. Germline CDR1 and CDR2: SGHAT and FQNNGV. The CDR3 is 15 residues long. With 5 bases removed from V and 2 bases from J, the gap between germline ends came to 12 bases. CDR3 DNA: TGTGCCAGCAGCCCCTTAAGTGGCAACACCGGGGAGCTGTTTTTT. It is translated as CASSPLSGNTGELFF.